This T cell receptor beta chain came from a study of Ad26.COV2.S vaccination and SARS-CoV-2 variants. Treatment indicated: some 19 received Ad26.COV2.S at low or high dose, single or two shots; about 5 received placebo; per-sample allocation not given. Samples were taken on day 63 after the first vaccine or placebo injection. Some clones are missing from TCRdb's copy, which holds only in-frame ones; the method was immunoSEQ multiplex PCR. The table lists about 350,000 clones, approximately 81% of them singletons. CDR1 and CDR2 (germline): SGHAT, FQNNGV. Trimming shortened V by 4 bases and J by 1 base, and 13 bases separated the two germline ends. The CDR3 totals 15 residues.

The source of this sequence is a person between 18 and 60 years old who received the Ad26.COV2.S COVID-19 vaccine or a placebo. Here the sequenced sample was peripheral blood, taken in a trial of Ad26.COV2.S vaccine versus placebo. The chain recombines TRBV11-2 with TRBJ1-1, with D possibly being TRBD1 (6 bases). CDR3 region: CASSSSGTRNTEAFF. The DNA for the CDR3 is TGTGCCAGCAGCTCGTCCGGGACACGGAACACTGAAGCTTTCTTT.